This paragraph reports one T cell receptor beta chain. The antigen remains unidentified. Sample treatment: roughly 11-day PBMC culture with coronavirus spike peptide pools or control peptides (ViraFEST assay). With V trimmed by 4 bases and J by 4 bases, 3 bases remained unmatched. The CDR3 runs to 14 residues. Germline CDR1 and CDR2: DFQATT and SNEGSKA (reference sequence). The data derive from a study of vaccination and CD4 T cells after COVID-19. Study in general: Convalescent individuals numbered four females and six males, two being Hispanic. There were two doses of either BNT162b2 or mRNA-1273 vaccine given to participants. Overall study findings and caveats: Rising from about 20 to 38, the median of SARS-CoV-2-reactive clonotypes did not change significantly. Spike mono-reactivity was found in 304 of 307 vaccine-specific clones from convalescent patients.

Once obtained from cultured CD4+ T cells, the DNA was sequenced using the Oncomine TCR Beta short-read assay. TCRdb itself ran the PCR reads through MiXCR, one entry per CDR3 protein. The data show roughly 18,000 distinct CDR3 sequences, with 57% seen just once and approximately 10% held by the top ten. The chain combines TRBV20-1 with TRBJ2-3, with 12 bases aligning to TRBD2. The specimen was CD4+ T cells from blood, cultured in vitro. The TCR originated in a human donor who had recovered from COVID-19. CDR3 residues: CSATPSGRADTQYF. Here the CDR3 DNA reads TGCAGTGCTACCCCTAGCGGGAGGGCAGATACGCAGTATTTT.